This T cell receptor beta chain comes out of a study of radiotherapy plus CTLA-4 blockade in lung cancer. The overall study: Of the patients, about 20% showed objective responses and about 30% attained disease control. Study findings and constraints: Radiotherapy with ipilimumab was followed by blood expansion of tumor-derived clones. Best predicting response, reportedly, were early blood T cell clone dynamics, with interferon-beta.

The CDR3 totals 15 residues. The V end lost 5 bases, the J end lost 4 bases, and 18 bases lay between the germline ends. CDR1 and CDR2 from the germline V gene are SGHRS and YFSETQ. Using immunoSEQ multiplex PCR, the repertoire was profiled, and TCRdb retains in-frame clones only, with some absent. The sample has roughly 50,000 clones; more than 70% are singletons. Concerning this clone: As yet, its antigen is unknown.

People whose metastatic non-small-cell lung cancer was chemo-refractory got focal radiation along with CTLA-4 blockade by ipilimumab. V usage is TRBV5-1 and J usage is TRBJ1-1; D might be TRBD1 (6 bases). Specimen: peripheral blood, collected from a patient treated with radiotherapy plus ipilimumab. The receptor comes from a human donor with non-small cell lung cancer who had stable disease on radiotherapy plus ipilimumab. The CDR3 here is CASRKDAGEATEAFF. The CDR3 nucleotides read TGCGCCAGCAGGAAGGATGCAGGGGAGGCCACTGAAGCTTTCTTT.